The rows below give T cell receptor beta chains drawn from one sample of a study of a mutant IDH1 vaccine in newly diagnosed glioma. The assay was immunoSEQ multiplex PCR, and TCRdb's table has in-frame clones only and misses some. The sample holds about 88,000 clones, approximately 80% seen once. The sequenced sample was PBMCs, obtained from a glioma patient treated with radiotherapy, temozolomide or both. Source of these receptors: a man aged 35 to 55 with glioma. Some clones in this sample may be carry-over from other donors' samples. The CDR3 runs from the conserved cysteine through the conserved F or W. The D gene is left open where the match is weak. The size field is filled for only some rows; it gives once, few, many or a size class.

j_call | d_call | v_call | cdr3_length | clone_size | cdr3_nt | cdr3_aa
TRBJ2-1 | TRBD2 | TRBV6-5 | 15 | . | TGTGCCAGCAGTATTAGCGGGGGCGCCTACAATGAGCAGTTCTTC | CASSISGGAYNEQFF
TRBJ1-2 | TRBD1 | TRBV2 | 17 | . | TGTGCCAGCAGTGAAGTTAGGGGGGCCGGGACAGGGCTTGGCTACACCTTC | CASSEVRGAGTGLGYTF
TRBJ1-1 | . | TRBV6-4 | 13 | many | TGTGCCAGCAGTGACCAGCCAAACACTGAAGCTTTCTTT | CASSDQPNTEAFF
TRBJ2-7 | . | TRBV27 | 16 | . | TGTGCCAGCAGTTGGACTGCCCCCCGGCAGGGCCACGAGCAGTACTTC | CASSWTAPRQGHEQYF
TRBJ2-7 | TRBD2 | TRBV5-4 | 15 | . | TGTGCCAGCAGCCCCAAACTAGCGGGGGAGACGGAGCAGTACTTC | CASSPKLAGETEQYF
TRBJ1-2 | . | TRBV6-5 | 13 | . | TGTGCCAGTCTCCACGGGACACACTATGGCTACACCTTC | CASLHGTHYGYTF
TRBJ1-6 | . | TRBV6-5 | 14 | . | TGTGCCAGCAGTTACGTCACTTATAATTCACCCCTCCACTTT | CASSYVTYNSPLHF
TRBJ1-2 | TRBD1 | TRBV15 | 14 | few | TGTGCCACCAGCAGAGACAGACAGGGCTGGGGCTACACCTTC | CATSRDRQGWGYTF
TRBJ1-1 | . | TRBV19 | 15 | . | TGTGCCAGTAGTATAGTAAGTCAGGCCCTCACTGAAGCTTTCTTT | CASSIVSQALTEAFF
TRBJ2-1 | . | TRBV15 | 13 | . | TGTGCCACCAGTAGCAACGGGCGAAATGAGCAGTTCTTC | CATSSNGRNEQFF
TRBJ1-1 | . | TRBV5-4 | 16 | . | TGTGCCAGCAGCCGAATATCGGGGGGGCTGGGCACTGAAGCTTTCTTT | CASSRISGGLGTEAFF
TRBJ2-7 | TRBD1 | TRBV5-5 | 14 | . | TGTGCCAGCAGCCTGGGGACAGGAGCCTACGAGCAGTACTTC | CASSLGTGAYEQYF
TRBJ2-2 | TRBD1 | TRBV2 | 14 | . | TGTGCCCGAGGGGGGACAGGGAACACCGGGGAGCTGTTTTTT | CARGGTGNTGELFF
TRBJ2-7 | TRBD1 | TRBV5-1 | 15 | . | TGCGCCAGCAGCAAGCGAGGACAGGGAGGTTACGAGCAGTACTTC | CASSKRGQGGYEQYF
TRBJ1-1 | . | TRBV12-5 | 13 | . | TGTGCTAGTGGGTTAGCAGAGAACACTGAAGCTTTCTTT | CASGLAENTEAFF
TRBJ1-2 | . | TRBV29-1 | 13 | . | TGCAGCGTTGGGGAACAGGTTAACTATGGCTACACCTTC | CSVGEQVNYGYTF
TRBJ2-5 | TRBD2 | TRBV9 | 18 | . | TGTGCCAGCAGCGTAGCTTCGGGTAGCGGGGGGGTCCAAGAGACCCAGTACTTC | CASSVASGSGGVQETQYF
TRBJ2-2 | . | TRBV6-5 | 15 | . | TGTGCCAGCAGCTATCTGACAGGTCACACCGGGGAGCTGTTTTTT | CASSYLTGHTGELFF
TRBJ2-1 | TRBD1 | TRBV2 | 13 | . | TGTGCCAGCAGTGGACAGGGATTCAATGAGCAGTTCTTC | CASSGQGFNEQFF
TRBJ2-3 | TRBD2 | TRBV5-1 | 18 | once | TGCGCCAGCAGCGGCACTAGCGGGGGGGGTATGGGAACAGATACGCAGTATTTT | CASSGTSGGGMGTDTQYF
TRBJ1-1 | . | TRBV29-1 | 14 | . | TGCAGCGTCCCTCACCGGGGGTTGAACACTGAAGCTTTCTTT | CSVPHRGLNTEAFF
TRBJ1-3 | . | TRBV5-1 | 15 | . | TGCGCCAGCAGCTTCGGGCGCGCTACTGGAAACACCATATATTTT | CASSFGRATGNTIYF
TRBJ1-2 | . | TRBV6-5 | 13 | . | TGTGCCAGCAGGCGTTCCCGGGGATCCGGCTACACCTTC | CASRRSRGSGYTF
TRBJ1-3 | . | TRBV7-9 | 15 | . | TGTGCCAGCAGCCAGCAGGGCCTCTCTGGAAACACCATATATTTT | CASSQQGLSGNTIYF
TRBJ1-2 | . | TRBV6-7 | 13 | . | TGTGCCAGCAGTGGCGGGGTCAACTATGGCTACACCTTC | CASSGGVNYGYTF
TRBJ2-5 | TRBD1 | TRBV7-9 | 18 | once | TGTGCCAGCAGCTTAGCGCGCACGAGACAGGGGGCGGAAGAGACCCAGTACTTC | CASSLARTRQGAEETQYF
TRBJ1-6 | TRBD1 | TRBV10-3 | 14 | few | TGTGCCATCAGTGTTCGGGACAGTTCTTCACCCCTCCACTTT | CAISVRDSSSPLHF
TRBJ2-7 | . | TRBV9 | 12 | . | TGTGCCAGCAGCGTACCTGGGAGCGAGCAGTACTTC | CASSVPGSEQYF
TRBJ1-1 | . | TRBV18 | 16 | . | TGTGCCAGCTCACCACAGGGACTCCCCGGGAACACTGAAGCTTTCTTT | CASSPQGLPGNTEAFF
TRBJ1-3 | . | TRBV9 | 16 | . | TGTGCCAGCAGCGTAGGTTACGGGACAACTGGAAACACCATATATTTT | CASSVGYGTTGNTIYF
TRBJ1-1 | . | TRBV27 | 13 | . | TGTGCCAGCAGTTACACAGCGAACACTGAAGCTTTCTTT | CASSYTANTEAFF
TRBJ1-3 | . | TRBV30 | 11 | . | TGTGCCTGGTCGGGGGAAAACACCATATATTTT | CAWSGENTIYF
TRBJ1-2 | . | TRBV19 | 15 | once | TGTGCCAGTAGTATAATAGGCGATGAAAAAAATGGCTACACCTTC | CASSIIGDEKNGYTF
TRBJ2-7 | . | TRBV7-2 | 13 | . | TGTGCCAGCAGCTTCAATTACGGCTACGAGCAGTACTTC | CASSFNYGYEQYF
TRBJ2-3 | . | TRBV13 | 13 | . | TGTGCCAGCAGCTTCCCCAGCGGAGATACGCAGTATTTT | CASSFPSGDTQYF
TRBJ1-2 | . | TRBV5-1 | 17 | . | TGCGCCAGCAGCCCAGCGACAGGTTCGGGGCATGGCTATGGCTACACCTTC | CASSPATGSGHGYGYTF
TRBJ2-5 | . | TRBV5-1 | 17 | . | TGCGCCAGCAGCTTGATCCCCTTAGCTGCCCTACAAGAGACCCAGTACTTC | CASSLIPLAALQETQYF
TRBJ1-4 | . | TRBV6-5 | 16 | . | TGTGCCAGCAGTTTCACGACAGGTTCAACTAATGAAAAACTGTTTTTT | CASSFTTGSTNEKLFF
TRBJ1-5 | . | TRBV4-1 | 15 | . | TGCGCCAGCAGCCTCGGGGAATACAGCAATCAGCCCCAGCATTTT | CASSLGEYSNQPQHF
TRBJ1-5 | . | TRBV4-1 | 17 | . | TGCGCCAGCAGCCAAACGGGGCAGGGGATCCTCAATCAGCCCCAGCATTTT | CASSQTGQGILNQPQHF
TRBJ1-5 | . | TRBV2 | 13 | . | TGTGCCAGCAGTGCAGGGTATGGTCAGCCCCAGCATTTT | CASSAGYGQPQHF
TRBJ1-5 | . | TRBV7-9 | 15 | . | TGTGCCAGCAGCTTAGCAGCAGGGGCCAATCAGCCCCAGCATTTT | CASSLAAGANQPQHF
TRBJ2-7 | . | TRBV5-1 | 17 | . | TGCGCCAGCAGCTTGGAACCGGGGGCCCTCCTCTTCTACGAGCAGTACTTC | CASSLEPGALLFYEQYF
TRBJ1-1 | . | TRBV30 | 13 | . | TGTGCCTGGAGTGTTGGGGGGGGGACTGAAGCTTTCTTT | CAWSVGGGTEAFF
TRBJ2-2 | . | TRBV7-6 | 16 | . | TGTGCCAGCAGCTCCGGCGCCGGGACTAACACCGGGGAGCTGTTTTTT | CASSSGAGTNTGELFF
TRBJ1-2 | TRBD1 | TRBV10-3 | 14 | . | TGTGCCATCAGTGAGTCCAACAGGGGCGGGGGCTACACCTTC | CAISESNRGGGYTF
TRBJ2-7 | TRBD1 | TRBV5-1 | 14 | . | TGCGCCAGCAGCCTGGACAGGGGGAGTTACGAGCAGTACTTC | CASSLDRGSYEQYF
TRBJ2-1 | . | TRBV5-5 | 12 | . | TGTGCCAGCAGCTTTCCTTACAATGAGCAGTTCTTC | CASSFPYNEQFF
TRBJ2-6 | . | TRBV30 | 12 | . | TGTGCCGAGGTATCTGGGGCCAACGTCCTGACTTTC | CAEVSGANVLTF
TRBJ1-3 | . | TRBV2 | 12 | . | TGTGCCAGCAGCGATCACCAGGTTCTGGTATATTTT | CASSDHQVLVYF
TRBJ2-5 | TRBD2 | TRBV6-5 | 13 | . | TGTGCCATGCCTTCGGGGGGAAAAGAGACCCAGTACTTC | CAMPSGGKETQYF
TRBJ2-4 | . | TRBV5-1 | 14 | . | TGCGCCAGCAGCTTGGAGCCGGAGAGGGACATTCAGTACTTC | CASSLEPERDIQYF
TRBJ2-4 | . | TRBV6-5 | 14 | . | TGTGCCAGCAGCCCCCTCCGACTAGTCGGCATTCAGTACTTC | CASSPLRLVGIQYF
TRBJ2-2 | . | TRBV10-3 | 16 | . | TGTGCCATCAGTGAGTCTTGGGGCTCGAACACCGGGGAGCTGTTTTTT | CAISESWGSNTGELFF
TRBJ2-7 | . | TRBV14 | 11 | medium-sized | TGTGCCAGCAGCTATGGACACGAGCAGTACTTC | CASSYGHEQYF
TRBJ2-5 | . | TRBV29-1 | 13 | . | TGCAGCGTATTAGCGGAATACCAAGAGACCCAGTACTTC | CSVLAEYQETQYF
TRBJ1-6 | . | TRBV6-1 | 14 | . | TGTGCCAGCAGTGAACAGGGGAGGCATTCACCCCTCCACTTT | CASSEQGRHSPLHF
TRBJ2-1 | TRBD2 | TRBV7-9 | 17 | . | TGTGCCAGCAGCTTGAGCACTAGCGGGGGGGCCAGCAATGAGCAGTTCTTC | CASSLSTSGGASNEQFF
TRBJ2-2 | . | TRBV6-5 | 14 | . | TGTGCCAGCAGTTACTCGACGGGGGCCGGGGAGCTGTTTTTT | CASSYSTGAGELFF
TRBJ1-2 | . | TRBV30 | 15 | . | TGTGCCTGGAGACCGAACAGGGCTGCTAACTATGGCTACACCTTC | CAWRPNRAANYGYTF